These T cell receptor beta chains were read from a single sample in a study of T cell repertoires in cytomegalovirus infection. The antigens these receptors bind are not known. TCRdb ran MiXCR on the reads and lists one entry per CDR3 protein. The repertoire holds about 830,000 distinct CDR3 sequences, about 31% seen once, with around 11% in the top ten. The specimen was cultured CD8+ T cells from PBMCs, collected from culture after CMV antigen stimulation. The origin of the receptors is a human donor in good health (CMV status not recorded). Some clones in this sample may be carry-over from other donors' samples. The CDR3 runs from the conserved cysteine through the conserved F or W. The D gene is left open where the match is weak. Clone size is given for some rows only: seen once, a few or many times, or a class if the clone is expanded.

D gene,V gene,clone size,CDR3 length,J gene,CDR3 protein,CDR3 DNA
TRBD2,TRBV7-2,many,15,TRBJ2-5,CASSLGTSGAGTQYF,TGTGCCAGCAGCTTGGGGACTAGCGGGGCTGGGACCCAGTACTTC
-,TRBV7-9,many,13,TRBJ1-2,CASGAPPNYGYTF,TGTGCCAGCGGGGCACCTCCTAACTATGGCTACACCTTC
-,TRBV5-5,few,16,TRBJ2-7,CASSAPPTELNYEQYF,TGTGCCAGCAGCGCCCCCCCGACAGAACTAAACTACGAGCAGTACTTC
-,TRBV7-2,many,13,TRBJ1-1,CASSSHRDTEAFF,TGTGCCAGCAGCTCCCACAGGGATACTGAAGCTTTCTTT
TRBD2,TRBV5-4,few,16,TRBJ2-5,CASSPWGLAGQETQYF,TGTGCCAGCAGCCCATGGGGACTAGCGGGGCAAGAGACCCAGTACTTC
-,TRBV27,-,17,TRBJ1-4,CASSLRRADPFYEKLFF,TGTGCCAGCAGTTTACGAAGGGCGGACCCCTTTTATGAAAAACTGTTTTTT
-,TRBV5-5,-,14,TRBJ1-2,CASSFRLANYGYTF,TGTGCCAGCAGCTTTAGGTTAGCTAACTATGGCTACACCTTC
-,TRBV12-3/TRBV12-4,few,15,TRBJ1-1,CASSLRAGRRTEAFF,TGTGCCAGCAGTTTAAGGGCAGGGAGACGGACTGAAGCTTTCTTT
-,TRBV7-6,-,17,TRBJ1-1,CASSRGGGILGDTEAFF,TGTGCCAGCAGCAGGGGGGGGGGGATCCTGGGGGACACTGAAGCTTTCTTT
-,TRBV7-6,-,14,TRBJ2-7,CASSSPDGYYEQYF,TGTGCCAGCAGCTCTCCCGACGGCTACTACGAGCAGTACTTC
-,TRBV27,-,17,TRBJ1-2,CASSEGGLPVGDYGYTF,TGTGCCAGCAGTGAGGGGGGCCTGCCCGTCGGGGACTATGGCTACACCTTC
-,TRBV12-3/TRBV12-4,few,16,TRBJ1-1,CASSFGAGSRSTEAFF,TGTGCCAGCAGTTTCGGCGCAGGGAGTCGTAGCACTGAAGCTTTCTTT
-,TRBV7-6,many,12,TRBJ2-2,CASSYESGELFF,TGTGCCAGCAGCTACGAATCCGGGGAGCTGTTTTTT
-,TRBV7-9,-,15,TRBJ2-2,CASSFEPPNTGELFF,TGTGCCAGCAGCTTTGAGCCCCCGAACACCGGGGAGCTGTTTTTT
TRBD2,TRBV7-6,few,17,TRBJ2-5,CASSLATSGGLGETQYF,TGTGCCAGCAGCTTGGCCACTAGCGGGGGCTTAGGGGAGACCCAGTACTTC
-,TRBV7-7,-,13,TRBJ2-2,CASRGRGTGELFF,TGTGCTAGCCGTGGAAGGGGTACCGGGGAGCTGTTTTTT
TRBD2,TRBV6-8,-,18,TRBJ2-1,CASSQSPGGSGAYNEQFF,TGTGCCAGCAGCCAAAGTCCTGGCGGTAGCGGGGCCTACAATGAGCAGTTCTTC
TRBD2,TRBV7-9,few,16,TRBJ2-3,CASSLGSSGPTDTQYF,TGTGCCAGCAGCTTAGGTTCTAGCGGGCCAACAGATACGCAGTATTTT
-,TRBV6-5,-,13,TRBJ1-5,CASSQIGDQPQHF,TGTGCCAGCAGCCAAATAGGCGATCAGCCCCAGCATTTT
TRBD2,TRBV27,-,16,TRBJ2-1,CASSHPGGPAYNEQFF,TGTGCCAGCAGTCACCCGGGGGGGCCTGCCTACAATGAGCAGTTCTTC
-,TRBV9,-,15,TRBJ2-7,CTSSVGVGDITEQYF,TGTACCAGCAGCGTAGGGGTGGGGGACATCACCGAGCAGTACTTC
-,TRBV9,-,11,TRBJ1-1,CASSAEGEAFF,TGTGCCAGCAGCGCAGAGGGGGAAGCTTTCTTT
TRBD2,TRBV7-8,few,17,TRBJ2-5,CASSLRLAGGYQETQYF,TGTGCCAGCAGCCTTCGACTAGCGGGGGGGTACCAAGAGACCCAGTACTTC
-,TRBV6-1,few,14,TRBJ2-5,CASSETSLQETQYF,TGTGCCAGCAGTGAAACCAGCCTCCAAGAGACCCAGTACTTC
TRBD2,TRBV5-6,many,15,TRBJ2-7,CASSLAGGGIYEQYF,TGTGCCAGCAGCCTCGCGGGCGGGGGGATTTACGAGCAGTACTTC
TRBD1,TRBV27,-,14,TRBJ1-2,CASRPGTGFHGYTF,TGTGCCAGCAGACCCGGGACAGGGTTTCACGGCTACACCTTC
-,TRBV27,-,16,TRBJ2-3,CASSLSMGGRSDTQYF,TGTGCCAGCAGTTTATCGATGGGCGGTCGGTCAGATACGCAGTATTTT
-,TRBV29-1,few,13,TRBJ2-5,CSVTGQLQETQHF,TGCAGCGTCACAGGACAGCTCCAAGAGACCCAGCACTTC
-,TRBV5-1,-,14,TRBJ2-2,CASRGDNWPGELFF,TGCGCCAGCAGAGGGGACAATTGGCCCGGGGAGCTGTTTTTT
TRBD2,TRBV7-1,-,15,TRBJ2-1,CASRDLAGAHNEQFF,TGTGCCAGCAGAGATCTAGCGGGGGCCCACAATGAGCAGTTCTTC
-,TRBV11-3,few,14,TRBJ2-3,CASSPGTAGDTQYF,TGTGCCAGCAGCCCAGGGACCGCGGGAGATACGCAGTATTTT
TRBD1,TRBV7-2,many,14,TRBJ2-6,CASSSGQVTRVLTF,TGTGCCAGCAGCTCGGGACAGGTTACCCGGGTCCTGACTTTC
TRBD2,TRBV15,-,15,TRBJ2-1,CATSRESGGNNEQFF,TGTGCCACCAGCAGAGAGAGCGGGGGTAACAATGAGCAGTTCTTC
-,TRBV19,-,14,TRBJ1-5,CASSIDNGNQPQHF,TGTGCCAGTAGTATCGACAATGGCAATCAGCCCCAGCATTTT
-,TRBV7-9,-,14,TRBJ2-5,CASSLSRAQETQYF,TGTGCCAGCAGCTTAAGTAGAGCCCAAGAGACCCAGTACTTC
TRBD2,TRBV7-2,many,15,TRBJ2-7,CASSLEQRGGYEQYF,TGTGCCAGCAGCTTAGAGCAGCGGGGAGGGTACGAGCAGTACTTC
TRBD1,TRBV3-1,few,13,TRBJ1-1,CASSHSLDRVAFF,TGTGCCAGCAGCCATTCACTCGACAGGGTAGCTTTCTTT
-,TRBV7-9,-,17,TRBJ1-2,CASRDNYRDQNNYGYTF,TGTGCCAGCAGGGATAACTACAGGGACCAAAATAACTATGGCTACACCTTC
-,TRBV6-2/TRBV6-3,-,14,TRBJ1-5,CASSYVDLYQPQHF,TGTGCCAGCAGTTACGTGGACCTGTATCAGCCCCAGCATTTT
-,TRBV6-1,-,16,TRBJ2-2,CASSEAPRSNTGELFF,TGTGCCAGCAGTGAAGCCCCGAGGTCCAACACCGGGGAGCTGTTTTTT
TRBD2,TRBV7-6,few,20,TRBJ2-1,CASSIDAGTSGPDLYNEQFF,TGTGCCAGCAGCATAGATGCCGGGACTAGCGGACCTGATTTGTACAATGAGCAGTTCTTC